This TCR beta chain emerged from a study of shared clonotypes between healthy human individuals. How the authors handled the data: Sequence data from immunoSEQ were junction-only and lacked quality scores; consequently, filtering differed. Clones were sequenced by immunoSEQ multiplex PCR, and TCRdb holds only the in-frame ones, with some missing. The DNA was the basis for D and trimming; V, J and clone size are from that table. The sample shows over 2,000,000 clones, 80% to 95% of them seen only once. Findings and limits, study-wide: Sampling covered nothing but blood. Tissue TCR repertoires likely differ from those found in blood. In a handful of donors, 4.5% to 5.5% of naive CD4 clonotypes appeared in common. The small donor group covered limited genetic and exposure diversity.

Germline V gene data show CDR1 as SGHAT and CDR2 as FQNNGV. V was trimmed by 6 bases and J by 5 bases, leaving 19 bases between them. CDR3 size: 15 residues. Naivety among CD8 cells was defined by CD45RO negativity and positive CCR7 selection, thereby excluding terminally differentiated effector memory CD45RA+ cells. Comment on this clone: What it recognizes is unknown.

The V gene is TRBV11-2, the J gene TRBJ2-5; the D gene is possibly TRBD2 (5 bases). The TCR was taken from a man younger than 35 in good health. Some clones in this sample may be carry-over from other donors' samples. Sequenced input: naive CD8+ T cells from PBMCs. For the CDR3, the DNA is TGTGCCAGCAGAGATCCTAGGGTGGGAGCCGAGACCCAGTACTTC. Encoded protein: CASRDPRVGAETQYF.